This TCR beta chain emerged from a study of blood T cell repertoires in COVID-19. At the level of the study: The United States, Italy and Spain supplied acute and convalescent COVID-19 samples. T cells, B-cell-depleted T cells, or PBMCs provided the cDNA or gDNA that served as material.

The junction had 6 bases not matched to a gene; V was cut back by 6 bases and J by 8 bases. Germline values: CDR1 MGHRA, CDR2 YSYEKL. This CDR3 has 15 residues. This clone showed up just once. This sample includes further DNA sequences coding for the same CDR3. In the authors' methods: From reference gene primer amplification, estimates of nucleated cell counts were derived. The protocol was immunoSEQ multiplex PCR, while the TCRdb copy is restricted to in-frame clones and leaves out a portion. That table supplies the V and J calls and clone size; D and trimming were determined from the DNA. The table shows about 210,000 clones, with 80% occurring only once.

This chain connects TRBV4-1 to TRBJ1-6; 11 bases align to TRBD1. Sequenced material: peripheral blood. The receptor was isolated from a human donor in a cohort sampled during active COVID-19. The CDR3 loop is CASSRPGQGDSPLHF. The DNA for the CDR3 is TGCGCCAGCAGTCGTCCGGGACAGGGGGATTCACCCCTCCACTTT.